The 16 T cell receptor beta chains below were found in one sample sequenced in a study of T-cell memory formation after mild COVID-19 (dated by TCRdb to the early 2020s). The method was 5' RACE. This sample was sequenced with an Illumina NovaSeq 6000. Using fastp at Q25 and MiXCR, TCRdb reprocessed the public reads and kept productive beta chains. Each entry is one CDR3 protein sequence, shown with its most common DNA and genes. Here the sample has about 49,000 distinct CDR3 sequences; approximately 7% occur a single time. Approximately 1.4% of the sample is in the top ten clones. Sample: PBMCs or a T cell subset sorted from them (not recorded which). These receptors all come from a man younger than 35 who had mild COVID-19 (a few samples of this study predate the infection). The sample titles of this study are shuffled in the database, so cell type and time point are left out; the donor was told from shared clones.

This chain links TRBV3-1 with TRBJ2-5, with D unclear. The CDR3 sequence is 15 residues long. Germline V gives CDR1 LGHDT, CDR2 YNNKEL (reference sequence). V was pared by 0 bases and J by 4 bases, with 12 bases between. The CDR3 DNA is TGTGCCAGCAGCCAAGACCCCACAGCACTAGAGACCCAGTACTTC. It is translated as CASSQDPTALETQYF.

This clonotype was picked up many times. The chain carries TRBV5-1 and TRBJ2-2, with 10 bases fitting TRBD1. Unmatched junction bases numbered 5, after V lost 6 bases and J lost 6 bases. The germline CDR1 and CDR2 sequences are SGHRS and YFSETQ. This CDR3 is 14 amino acids long. CDR3 loop: CASTPGTGAGELFF. CDR3 DNA: TGCGCCAGCACCCCAGGGACAGGGGCCGGGGAGCTGTTTTTT.

Relative to its sample, this clonotype is medium-sized. The chain carries TRBV7-8 and TRBJ2-7; possibly TRBD1 or TRBD2 for D (7 bases each). The CDR3 length is 14 residues. Germline CDR1 is SGHVS and CDR2 is FQNEAQ. V lost 3 bases to trimming and J lost 4 bases, with 13 bases between them. CDR3 coding DNA: TGTGCCAGCAGCTTTCAGGGGGGGCGGTACGAGCAGTACTTC. Translation gives CASSFQGGRYEQYF. Full variable domain (outside the CDR3, taken from reference TRBV7-8 and TRBJ2-7): GAGVSQSPRYKVAKRGQDVALRCDPISGHVSLFWYQQALGQGPEFLTYFQNEAQLDKSGLPSDRFFAERPEGSVSTLKIQRTQQEDSAVYLCASSFQGGRYEQYFGPGTRLTVT.

The V gene is TRBV29-1, the J gene TRBJ2-2, with TRBD1 identical over 8 bases. Per the germline V gene, CDR1 is SQVTM and CDR2 is ANQGSEA. The CDR3 sequence is 13 residues long. V dropped 5 bases and J dropped 6; count of bases not matched to a gene: 5. The CDR3 is CSVSTGGAGELFF. As DNA, the CDR3 is TGCAGCGTTTCTACAGGGGGAGCCGGGGAGCTGTTTTTT.

This clonotype was picked up a small number of times. J is TRBJ2-2 and V is TRBV5-1; D is possibly TRBD2 (6 bases). V was cut by 3 bases and J by 6 bases, with 12 bases left in between. CDR3 length: 14 amino acids. Germline CDR1 is SGHRS and CDR2 is YFSETQ. The CDR3 DNA follows: TGCGCCAGCAGCTGGGGACCGGGGGCCGGGGAGCTGTTTTTT. This translates into CASSWGPGAGELFF.

This clonotype showed up many times. The J gene is TRBJ1-1, the V gene TRBV4-3; no clear D gene. Germline loops: CDR1 LGHNA, CDR2 YSLEER. There are 15 residues in the CDR3. The V gene lost 2 bases and the J gene lost 2 bases, with 12 bases spanning the gap. CDR3 loop: CASSQSYRVNTEAFF. The CDR3 bases are TGCGCCAGCAGCCAATCCTACCGAGTTAACACTGAAGCTTTCTTT.

In its sample, this clonotype was seen a few times. The CDR3 loop reads CASSSNRPSGANEQFF. The DNA of the CDR3 is TGTGCCAGCAGCTCCAACCGTCCTAGCGGGGCCAATGAGCAGTTCTTC. The chain uses TRBV7-8 and TRBJ2-1; 9 nucleotides line up with TRBD2. Looked up from germline, CDR1 is SGHVS and CDR2 is FQNEAQ. The ends lost 4 bases at V and 6 bases at J; junction bases unmatched: 10. The CDR3 sequence is 16 residues long.

A word on this clonotype: A single base separates this from a much larger clone, so it may be a read error. J is TRBJ2-3 and V is TRBV3-1; D possibly uses TRBD1 or TRBD2 (5 bases each). The CDR3 runs 14 residues. CDR1 and CDR2 from the germline V gene are LGHDT and YNNKEL (reference sequence). Trimming removed 0 bases from V and 2 bases from J, with 6 bases in between. CDR3 region: CASSQEGDTDTQYF. CDR3 in DNA: TGTGCCAGCAGCCAAGAGGGGGACACAGATACGCAGTATTTT.

This clonotype came up many times. V is TRBV7-9 and J is TRBJ2-1; 7 nucleotides agree with TRBD1. From germline, CDR1 is SEHNR and CDR2 FQNEAQ (reference sequence). The CDR3 consists of 16 residues. The V gene end was trimmed by 6 bases and the J gene end by 0 bases; junction bases not matched to a gene: 8. DNA of the CDR3: TGTGCCAGCAGTTTGGCAGGGGGTCCCTCCTACAATGAGCAGTTCTTC. Translating gives CASSLAGGPSYNEQFF.

The CDR3 DNA is TGTGCCAGCAGCCCGGGCGGAACAGCTGGGAACACTGAAGCTTTCTTT. This sequence encodes CASSPGGTAGNTEAFF. The gene calls are TRBV7-9 and TRBJ1-1; D is unresolved. The CDR3 loop spans 16 amino acids. Trimming removed 5 bases from V and 1 base from J, with 17 bases in between. Germline CDR1 reads SEHNR; CDR2 reads FQNEAQ (reference sequence).

This clonotype was seen only a few times. The chain employs TRBV7-2 and TRBJ2-5, with D possibly matching TRBD1 (5 bases). The V and J ends lost 0 bases and 5 bases respectively, with 13 bases between them. Germline V gives CDR1 SGHTA, CDR2 FQGNSA. The length of the CDR3 is 15 residues. The CDR3 reads CASSLARQGGETQYF. DNA of the CDR3: TGTGCCAGCAGCTTAGCTCGGCAGGGTGGCGAGACCCAGTACTTC.

This clonotype was seen repeatedly, ten times or more. This chain links TRBV6-2 or TRBV6-3 with TRBJ2-5; possibly TRBD2 for D (7 bases). The CDR3 is 14 amino acids. V was cut by 7 bases and J by 2 bases, with 14 bases left in between. Germline V lookup: CDR1 MNHEY, CDR2 SVGEGT. The CDR3 nucleotides are TGTGCCAGCATAGGAGCGGGACATCAAGAGACCCAGTACTTC. Amino acid sequence: CASIGAGHQETQYF.

In its sample, this clonotype was seen a few times. The chain uses TRBV6-5 and TRBJ2-3, with 8 nucleotides matching TRBD2. V was clipped by 6 bases and J by 0 bases; unmatched bases: 8. CDR1 is MNHEY and CDR2 is SVGAGI in the germline V gene. There are 16 residues in the CDR3. The CDR3 sequence is CASSAPGGISTDTQYF. In DNA form, the CDR3 reads TGTGCCAGCAGCGCACCGGGGGGGATTAGCACAGATACGCAGTATTTT.

V is TRBV7-3 and J is TRBJ2-1, with 7 bases identical to TRBD2. Germline V gives CDR1 SGHTA, CDR2 FQGTGA. Trimming cost V 5 bases and J 6 bases; bases outside gene matches: 7. The CDR3 has 14 residues. CDR3 sequence: CASSRGGIGNEQFF. In DNA, the CDR3 is TGTGCCAGCAGCCGCGGGGGAATCGGCAATGAGCAGTTCTTC.

This clonotype has ten or more counts. The chain is built from TRBV7-2 and TRBJ2-1; possible D gene TRBD1, 6 bases. V was pared by 8 bases and J by 3 bases, with 14 bases between. CDR1 and CDR2 from the germline V gene are SGHTA and FQGNSA. The CDR3 totals 14 residues. The CDR3 nucleotides read TGTGCCAGCGGTGACAGGTGGAACTACAATGAGCAGTTCTTC. It codes for CASGDRWNYNEQFF.

The J gene is TRBJ1-5, the V gene TRBV12-3 or TRBV12-4; 7 bases are a match to TRBD1. V was pared by 5 bases and J by 7 bases, with 8 bases of the junction left unmatched. There are 14 residues in the CDR3. The CDR3 DNA reads TGTGCCAGCAGTCTAACAGGGGAAGGGCAGCCCCAGCATTTT. Translated, it gives CASSLTGEGQPQHF.